A single sample is the source of the 24 T cell receptor beta chains below, sequenced in a study of CD8+CD57+ T cells in acquired aplastic anemia. Genomic DNA was employed as the template in profiling TCR beta VDJ and CDR3. TCRdb independently ran MiXCR on the reads; one entry per CDR3 protein. Of roughly 130,000 distinct CDR3 sequences listed, around 48% are singletons. The sequenced sample consisted of sorted CD4+, CD8+, or CD8+CD57+ T cells (not recorded which) from PBMCs. Receptors were obtained from a human donor in good health, serving as a control.

Many counts were recorded for this clonotype. This sequence joins TRBV3-1 and TRBJ1-2; D may be TRBD1 (6 bases). Deletions cut 6 bases from V and 2 bases from J, with 13 bases between. The V gene's germline CDR1 is LGHDT and CDR2 YNNKEL (reference sequence). The CDR3 runs 14 residues. The CDR3 DNA reads TGTGCCAGCAGACCCCTGGACAGCAACTATGGCTACACCTTC. It translates to CASRPLDSNYGYTF.

There are a few counts of this clonotype. J is TRBJ1-5 and V is TRBV19, with TRBD1 as a possible D gene (5 bases). Germline CDR1 is LNHDA and CDR2 is SQIVND (reference sequence). V lost 9 bases, J lost 0 bases, and 15 bases lay in between. There are 15 residues in the CDR3. CDR3 protein: CASTLGQHSNQPQHF. In DNA, the CDR3 is TGTGCCAGCACGCTAGGACAACATAGCAATCAGCCCCAGCATTTT.

The chain recombines TRBV15 with TRBJ2-7; possibly TRBD1 for D (6 bases). This CDR3 spans 15 amino acids. Germline CDR1 reads LNHNV; CDR2 reads YYDKDF (reference sequence). The V and J ends lost 5 bases and 6 bases respectively, with 20 bases between them. DNA for the CDR3: TGTGCCACCAGCGGCGGAACAGGGATCGAGTTCGAGCAGTACTTC. Protein sequence: CATSGGTGIEFEQYF.

J is TRBJ1-6 and V is TRBV4-2; D is possibly TRBD1 (6 bases). In germline, CDR1 is LGHNA, CDR2 YNFKEQ. The V end was cut by 2 bases, the J end by 0 bases, with 11 bases between. This CDR3 contains 17 residues. CDR3 sequence reads: CASSQRQDDSYNSPLHF. DNA of the CDR3: TGTGCCAGCAGCCAACGACAGGACGACTCCTATAATTCACCCCTCCACTTT.

The V gene is TRBV19, the J gene TRBJ1-5; the match to TRBD1 covers 8 bases. The CDR3 has 16 amino acids. After removal of 3 bases from V and 0 bases from J, the junction contained 4 bases not matched to a gene. The germline gives CDR1 LNHDA, CDR2 SQIVND (reference sequence). Here the CDR3 DNA reads TGTGCCAGTAGTATCACAGGGGGGAATAGCAATCAGCCCCAGCATTTT. It encodes CASSITGGNSNQPQHF.

The J gene is TRBJ2-7, the V gene TRBV4-2; D not resolved. The CDR3 runs to 16 residues. Germline V gene data show CDR1 as LGHNA and CDR2 as YNFKEQ. V lost 0 bases and J 2 bases, leaving 14 bases between the germline ends. This CDR3 is CASSQDGRSKTYEQYF. For the CDR3, the DNA is TGTGCCAGCAGCCAAGATGGACGGAGTAAAACCTACGAGCAGTACTTC.

With regard to this clonotype: A much larger clone differs by one base, so this may be a read error. The chain couples TRBV18 to TRBJ1-6, with 9 bases fitting TRBD1. V was pared by 1 base and J by 6 bases, with 4 bases of the junction left unmatched. Looked up from germline, CDR1 is KGHSH and CDR2 is LQKENI. This CDR3 spans 16 amino acids. CDR3 residues: CASSPLDRGSNSPLHF. CDR3 bases: TGTGCCAGCTCACCACTGGACAGGGGAAGTAATTCACCCCTCCACTTT.

This clonotype came up once. Relative to the germline gene, one junction end is altered; a read error may explain this. This chain links TRBV6-5 with TRBJ2-7, with TRBD1 matching 12 bases. This CDR3 spans 15 amino acids. Germline V gene sequence: CDR1 MNHEY, CDR2 SVGAGI. The CDR3 nucleotides read TGTGCCATCAGTTACGGGACAGGGGGCTTCGACGAGCAGTACTTC. Translating it yields CAISYGTGGFDEQYF.

A word on this clonotype: A much larger clone is a single base away; this may be a read error. The V call is TRBV12-3 or TRBV12-4, the J call TRBJ2-1; 9 positions match TRBD2. Trimming removed 3 bases from V and 0 bases from J; junction bases left unmatched: 6. The CDR3 runs to 17 residues. CDR3 sequence reads: CASSLVSGGSSYNEQFF. In DNA form, the CDR3 reads TGTGCCAGCAGTTTGGTTAGCGGGGGCTCCTCCTACAATGAGCAGTTCTTC.

A note on this clonotype: One end of the junction is discordant with germline, which a read error may explain. The rearrangement uses TRBV7-6 and TRBJ2-7, with 7 nucleotides matching TRBD2. The CDR3 has 16 residues. The V gene's germline CDR1 is SGHVS and CDR2 FNYEAQ. The CDR3 bases are TGTGCCAGCAGCTTAGGAGGACTAGTAAGCTCCTACGAGCAGTACTTT. Protein: CASSLGGLVSSYEQYF.

This rearrangement joins TRBV18 to TRBJ1-5; unclear D gene. The V and J ends lost 2 bases and 4 bases respectively, with 15 bases between them. CDR1 and CDR2 from the germline V gene are KGHSH and LQKENI. This CDR3 has 16 amino acids. Written as DNA, the CDR3 is TGTGCCAGCTCACCAAGTGCGGCAGCCCTTAATCAGCCCCAGCATTTT. Its protein is CASSPSAAALNQPQHF. The entire variable domain, with the rest obtained from reference TRBV18 and TRBJ1-5, is as follows: NAGVMQNPRHLVRRRGQEARLRCSPMKGHSHVYWYRQLPEEGLKFMVYLQKENIIDESGMPKERFSAEFPKEGPSILRIQQVVRGDSAAYFCASSPSAAALNQPQHFGDGTRLSIL.

In regard to this clonotype: This may come from a read error, since a much larger clone is one base off. The chain has TRBV6-2 or TRBV6-3 and TRBJ1-2; D possibly corresponds to TRBD1 (5 bases). Germline V lookup: CDR1 MNHEY, CDR2 SVGEGT. V was clipped by 7 bases and J by 12 bases, with 30 bases between them. CDR3 length: 16 amino acids. This chain's CDR3 is CASIPARSYLYRGHTF. The CDR3 DNA reads as TGTGCCAGCATCCCCGCCCGGTCTTACCTCTATCGGGGCCACACCTTC.

This clonotype was detected ten times or more. This chain connects TRBV20-1 to TRBJ2-3, with TRBD2 identical over 9 bases. J was trimmed by 6 bases and V by 3 bases; bases with no gene match: 19. Germline CDR1 DFQATT, CDR2 SNEGSKA (reference sequence). This CDR3 is 18 amino acids long. The CDR3 region is CSARPPPQASGVLDTQYF. The CDR3 region has the DNA TGCAGTGCTAGGCCCCCTCCACAAGCTAGCGGGGTCCTGGATACGCAGTATTTT.

V is TRBV2 and J is TRBJ2-7, with 7 bases aligning to TRBD1. The CDR3 spans 15 residues. CDR1 is SNHLY and CDR2 is FYNNEI in the germline V gene. V trimming: 3 bases; J trimming: 3 bases; junction bases outside the gene matches: 8. The DNA for the CDR3 is TGTGCCAGCAGTGAGGGACAGCCCCCCGACTACGAGCAGTACTTC. Translating it yields CASSEGQPPDYEQYF.

This clonotype was counted many times. The genes are TRBV2 and TRBJ2-5; D ambiguous. Looked up from germline, CDR1 is SNHLY and CDR2 is FYNNEI. The CDR3 runs 13 residues. The ends were cut back, 0 bases at V and 9 bases at J, with 11 bases in the middle. The CDR3 reads CASSEALRGAQYF. The CDR3 bases are TGTGCCAGCAGTGAAGCGCTTCGAGGTGCCCAGTACTTC.

Note on this clonotype: Because the CDR3 is missing its conserved closing phenylalanine or tryptophan, this is likely a read error. The V call is TRBV24-1, the J call TRBJ1-1; unclear D gene. Looked up from germline, CDR1 is KGHDR and CDR2 is SFDVKD. The CDR3 runs to 19 residues. The CDR3 sequence: CATSRNGGPADRKNTKAFL. DNA of the CDR3: TGTGCCACCAGTCGGAATGGCGGTCCGGCGGATCGAAAGAACACTAAAGCTTTCCTT.

With regard to this clonotype: One base away lies a much larger clone, so this may be a sequencing read error. The chain is built from TRBV4-3 and TRBJ2-1; TRBD2 matches at 7 bases. Germline V gene data show CDR1 as LGHNA and CDR2 as YSLEER. The CDR3 runs 14 residues. The CDR3 DNA is TGCGCCAGCAGCCAAGAGACTACTAGCGATGAGCAGCTCTTC. Amino acids: CASSQETTSDEQLF.

The chain employs TRBV4-2 and TRBJ2-6, with D perhaps matching TRBD1 or TRBD2 (5 bases each). The germline V gene encodes CDR1 LGHNA and CDR2 YNFKEQ. Trimming removed 6 bases from V and 2 bases from J, with 11 bases in between. The CDR3 is 15 residues long. The CDR3 here is CASSPWDPGANVLTF. The CDR3 DNA is TGTGCCAGCAGTCCTTGGGACCCTGGGGCCAACGTCCTGACTTTC.

The rearrangement joins TRBV24-1 to TRBJ2-7; 8 bases align to TRBD2. J lost 5 bases, V lost 5 bases, and 7 bases had no gene match. This CDR3 spans 14 amino acids. CDR1 is KGHDR, CDR2 SFDVKD, per germline. In DNA, the CDR3 is TGTGCCACCAGTGCCGGGGGGGTGGCAAACGAGCAGTACTTC. Translated: CATSAGGVANEQYF.

The genes are TRBV11-2 and TRBJ2-7; 12 bases align to TRBD2. V lost 3 bases, J lost 5 bases, and 5 bases stayed unmatched. Germline V gene lookup returns CDR1 SGHAT and CDR2 FQNNGV. There are 15 residues in the CDR3. The chain's CDR3 is CASSFPSGGGHEQYF. In DNA, the CDR3 is TGTGCCAGCAGCTTTCCTAGCGGGGGGGGCCACGAGCAGTACTTC.

J is TRBJ2-1 and V is TRBV18; D possibly corresponds to TRBD2 (6 bases). Germline values: CDR1 KGHSH, CDR2 LQKENI. This CDR3 spans 13 amino acids. The CDR3 region has the DNA TGTGCTAGACTCGCGGGGAACTACAATGAGCAGTTCTTC. Translating it yields CARLAGNYNEQFF.

The chain links TRBV20-1 to TRBJ1-2; 8 bases align to TRBD1. V gave up 6 bases and J gave up 4 bases; unmatched junction bases: 10. CDR3 size: 14 residues. Germline V lookup: CDR1 DFQATT, CDR2 SNEGSKA (reference sequence). CDR3 sequence reads: CSASPGGVGYGYTF. The CDR3 DNA reads as TGCAGTGCAAGTCCAGGGGGCGTCGGCTATGGCTACACCTTC.

This clonotype occurred many times. This chain links TRBV11-1 with TRBJ2-1; 10 bases map to TRBD1. The CDR3 runs to 17 residues. After removal of 2 bases from V and 2 bases from J, the junction contained 6 bases not matched to a gene. From germline, CDR1 is SGHAT and CDR2 FQDESV (reference sequence). CDR3 in DNA: TGTGCCAGCAGCTTACGACAGGGGGCTTCAACCTACAATGAGCAGTTCTTC. Protein product: CASSLRQGASTYNEQFF.

V is TRBV7-2 and J is TRBJ1-2; 9 nucleotides align to TRBD1. The CDR3 consists of 12 residues. Trimming removed 4 bases from V and 8 bases from J; junction bases left unmatched: 2. Germline-derived CDR1 and CDR2 are SGHTA and FQGNSA. The CDR3 region is CASSSGTGGYTF. For the CDR3, the DNA is TGTGCCAGCAGCTCCGGGACAGGGGGCTACACCTTC.